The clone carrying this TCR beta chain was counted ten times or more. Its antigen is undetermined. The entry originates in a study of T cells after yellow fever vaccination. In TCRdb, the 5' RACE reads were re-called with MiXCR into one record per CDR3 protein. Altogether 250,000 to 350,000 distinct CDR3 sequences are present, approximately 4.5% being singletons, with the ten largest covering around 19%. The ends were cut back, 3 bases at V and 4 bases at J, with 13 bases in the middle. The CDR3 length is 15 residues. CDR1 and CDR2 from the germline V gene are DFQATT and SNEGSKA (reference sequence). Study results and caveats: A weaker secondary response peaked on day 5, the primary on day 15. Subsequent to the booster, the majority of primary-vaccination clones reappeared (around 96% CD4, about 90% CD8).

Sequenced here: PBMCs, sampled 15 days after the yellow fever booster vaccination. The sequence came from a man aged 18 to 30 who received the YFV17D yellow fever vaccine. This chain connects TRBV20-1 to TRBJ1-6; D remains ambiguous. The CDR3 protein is CSARNGSFYNSPLHF. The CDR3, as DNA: TGCAGTGCTAGGAACGGGTCGTTTTATAATTCACCCCTCCACTTT.